These 10 T cell receptor beta chains were sequenced from one sample in a study of CD8 T cells in Susac syndrome. RNA, at roughly 0.5 to 1 ug, was reverse transcribed with random hexamers. Via MiXCR, TCRdb re-called the immunoSEQ multiplex PCR reads, giving one row per CDR3 protein. The sample consists of 120,000 to 150,000 distinct CDR3 sequences, approximately 96% of them appearing once. The sequencing sample was made of CD4+ T cells from PBMCs. These receptors all stem from a human donor with Susac syndrome.

CDR3 bases: TGTGCCACCAGTGACCCTAGATCCCACAATGAGCAGTTCTTC. This encodes CATSDPRSHNEQFF. The genes are TRBV24-1 and TRBJ2-1; D uncertain. V lost 4 bases and J lost 5, with 11 bases in between. Germline V gene lookup returns CDR1 KGHDR and CDR2 SFDVKD. This CDR3 has 14 amino acids.

The genes are TRBV12-3 or TRBV12-4 and TRBJ1-5; D is possibly TRBD1 (5 bases). The CDR3 is 13 residues long. V lost 4 bases, J lost 4 bases, and 8 bases lay in between. The CDR3 is CASSWGLNQPQHF. The CDR3, as DNA: TGTGCCAGCAGTTGGGGCTTAAATCAGCCCCAGCATTTT.

This chain connects TRBV4-2 to TRBJ1-1; D remains ambiguous. The V end was cut by 1 base, the J end by 3 bases, with 6 bases between. This CDR3 is built from 13 residues. From germline, CDR1 is LGHNA and CDR2 YNFKEQ. The CDR3 sequence: CASSQVRDTEAFF. CDR3 nucleotide sequence: TGTGCCAGCAGCCAAGTACGAGACACTGAAGCTTTCTTT.

V is TRBV29-1 and J is TRBJ2-1; D unclear. V dropped 4 bases and J dropped 4 bases, with 5 bases sitting between them. The CDR3 is made up of 11 amino acids. CDR1 and CDR2 from the germline V gene are SQVTM and ANQGSEA. CDR3 residues: CSVAEYNEQFF. The CDR3 DNA reads TGCAGCGTTGCGGAATACAATGAGCAGTTCTTC.

The V and J genes are TRBV5-6 and TRBJ2-5; 7 bases are shared with TRBD2. The germline CDR1 and CDR2 sequences are SGHDT and YYEEEE. The CDR3 has 15 amino acids. V gave up 3 bases and J gave up 1 base; unmatched junction bases: 6. The CDR3 loop is CASSSGGPVQETQYF. In nucleotides, the CDR3 is TGTGCCAGCAGCTCGGGGGGACCTGTCCAAGAGACCCAGTACTTC.

This clonotype came up once. This sequence joins TRBV27 and TRBJ1-2, with D possibly TRBD1 on 5 matching bases. CDR3 length: 13 amino acids. The ends were cut back, 3 bases at V and 6 bases at J, with 11 bases in the middle. Germline V gene sequence: CDR1 MNHEY, CDR2 SMNVEV (reference sequence). The CDR3 nucleotides read TGTGCCAGCAGTTTTCAGGGCAACAATGGCTACACCTTC. Its protein product is CASSFQGNNGYTF.

The chain joins TRBV6-6 to TRBJ1-1; D unclear. The V and J ends lost 9 bases and 0 bases respectively, with 8 bases between them. The germline CDR1 and CDR2 sequences are MNHNY and SVGAGI (reference sequence). This CDR3 contains 12 residues. Written as DNA, the CDR3 is TGTGCCAGTGGACGGGTGAACACTGAAGCTTTCTTT. Its protein is CASGRVNTEAFF.

The gene calls are TRBV2 and TRBJ2-7; 9 bases line up with TRBD1. Germline V gene data show CDR1 as SNHLY and CDR2 as FYNNEI. The V gene end was trimmed by 5 bases and the J gene end by 7 bases; junction bases not matched to a gene: 6. The CDR3 is made up of 13 amino acids. The CDR3 DNA reads as TGTGCCAGCAGTCAAAGACAGGGGGGGGAGCAGTACTTC. Amino acids: CASSQRQGGEQYF.

The chain joins TRBV12-3 or TRBV12-4 to TRBJ1-1; D remains ambiguous. The CDR3 is 12 amino acids. Trimming removed 8 bases at V and 10 bases at J, with 17 bases between. The CDR3, as DNA: TGTGCCAGCGAGACTCTACCGGGTCCAGCTTTCTTT. It codes for CASETLPGPAFF.

The chain employs TRBV28 and TRBJ1-2; tentative D call: TRBD1 (6 bases). The V gene's germline CDR1 is MDHEN and CDR2 SYDVKM. The germline V and J ends were trimmed by 4 bases and 4 bases, with 10 bases remaining between them. The CDR3 loop spans 13 amino acids. The CDR3 spells CASSSQGFYGYTF. Here the CDR3 DNA reads TGTGCCAGCAGTTCACAGGGCTTCTATGGCTACACCTTC.